This T cell receptor (beta chain) is from a study of T-cell memory formation after mild COVID-19. Whole-study context: Clusters were largely donor specific. Whole-study results and caveats: Second-wave clones that peaked on day 37 lacked confirmed SARS-CoV-2 specificity. Of the contracting clones, CD4+ ones lay mainly in CM and EM, and CD8+ ones in EMRA. While clones contracting from day 15 to 85 were balanced between CD4 and CD8, later expanders leaned CD4+.

The V gene lost 5 bases and the J gene lost 4 bases, with 14 bases spanning the gap. This CDR3 has 14 residues. The germline V gene encodes CDR1 MNHEY and CDR2 SVGEGT. Turning to this clonotype: What it binds is unknown.

One entry per CDR3 protein, called by TCRdb with MiXCR from the 5' RACE reads. The repertoire holds 350,000 to 500,000 distinct CDR3 sequences, with 20% to 30% as singletons. The specimen sequenced was PBMCs or a T cell subset sorted from them (not recorded which). This clonotype was sampled from an adult woman who had mild COVID-19 (a few samples of this study predate the infection). Cell type and time point are not known. The chain combines TRBV6-2 or TRBV6-3 with TRBJ1-1, with D possibly being TRBD1 (5 bases). The CDR3 sequence is CASSTRQRSTEAFF. The CDR3 DNA is TGTGCCAGCAGTACCCGACAGAGGAGCACTGAAGCTTTCTTT.